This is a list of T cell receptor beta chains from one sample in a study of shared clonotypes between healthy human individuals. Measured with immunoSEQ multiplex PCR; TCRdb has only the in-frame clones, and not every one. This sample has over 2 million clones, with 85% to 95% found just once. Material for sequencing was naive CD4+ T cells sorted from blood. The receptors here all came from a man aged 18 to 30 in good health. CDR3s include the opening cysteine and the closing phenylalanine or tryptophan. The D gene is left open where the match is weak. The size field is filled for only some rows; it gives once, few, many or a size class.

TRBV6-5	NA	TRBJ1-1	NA	TGTGCCAGCAGTAACGGACAGAACACTGAAGCTTTCTTT	CASSNGQNTEAFF
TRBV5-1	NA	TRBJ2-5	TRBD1	TGCGCCAGCAGCCGCGGGACAGGGGGTTCCGAGACCCAGTACTTC	CASSRGTGGSETQYF
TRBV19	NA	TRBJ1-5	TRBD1	TGTGCCAGTAGTATTATACAGGGGTCTCAGCCCCAGCATTTT	CASSIIQGSQPQHF
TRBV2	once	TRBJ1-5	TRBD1	TGTGCCAGCAGTGGCATGGGACAGGACAATCAGCCCCAGCATTTT	CASSGMGQDNQPQHF
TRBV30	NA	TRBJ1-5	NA	TGTGCCTGGAGTGTACATCGCTCCCGAGGGGGCAATCAGCCCCAGCATTTT	CAWSVHRSRGGNQPQHF
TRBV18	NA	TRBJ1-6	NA	TGTGCCAGCTCACCGACAGGCTTTGATTCACCCCTCCACTTT	CASSPTGFDSPLHF
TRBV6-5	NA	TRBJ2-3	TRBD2	TGTGCCAGCAGATTAGCGGGGGGCTTAACACAGTATTTT	CASRLAGGLTQYF
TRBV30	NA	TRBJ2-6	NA	TGTGCCTGGAGTGTTGTCAGGACCAGCTCTGGGGCCAACGTCCTGACTTTC	CAWSVVRTSSGANVLTF
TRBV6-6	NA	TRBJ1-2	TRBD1	TGTGCCAGCACCTCAAGGGGACAGGGAGGTGGCTACACCTTC	CASTSRGQGGGYTF
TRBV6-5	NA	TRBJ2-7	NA	TGTGCCAGCAGTTACGCGCGGGGTGACTACGAGCAGTACTTC	CASSYARGDYEQYF
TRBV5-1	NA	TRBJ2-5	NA	TGCGCCAGCAGCCCGGGTAGGGCTCAAGAGACCCAGTACTTC	CASSPGRAQETQYF